This entry lists 32 T cell receptor beta chains sequenced from one sample in a study of response to subunit inactivated influenza vaccine. Via MiXCR, TCRdb re-called the RT-PCR reads, giving one row per CDR3 protein. In the table there are roughly 500,000 distinct CDR3 sequences, approximately 17% of which are singletons. Here the sequenced sample was CD4+ T cells sorted from PBMCs, taken 23 months after vaccination. Receptor source: a man aged 50-75 years who received an inactivated influenza vaccine.

V usage is TRBV5-1 and J usage is TRBJ2-2, with D perhaps TRBD2 (6 bases). This CDR3 has 16 residues. V lost 0 bases, J lost 0 bases, and 9 bases lay in between. CDR1 is SGHRS, CDR2 YFSETQ, per germline. The CDR3 here is CASSLETGANTGELFF. The CDR3 DNA is TGCGCCAGCAGCTTGGAAACGGGGGCGAACACCGGGGAGCTGTTTTTT.

This clonotype was seen only a few times. V and J are TRBV20-1 and TRBJ2-1; the match to TRBD2 covers 8 bases. With V trimmed by 1 base and J by 4 bases, 3 bases remained unmatched. Germline values: CDR1 DFQATT, CDR2 SNEGSKA (reference sequence). There are 14 residues in the CDR3. The CDR3 spells CSARVTSEYNEQFF. Here the CDR3 DNA reads TGCAGTGCTAGAGTGACTAGCGAGTACAATGAGCAGTTCTTC.

This clonotype was found a few times. The genes are TRBV6-2 or TRBV6-3 and TRBJ1-5; D ambiguous. Germline assignment: CDR1 MNHEY and CDR2 SVGEGT. Trimming stripped 0 bases from V and 7 bases from J, with 10 bases between. The CDR3 has 14 residues. The CDR3 nucleotides read TGTGCCAGCAGTTACTCGCTCACGGGGCAGCCCCAGCATTTT. It yields the protein CASSYSLTGQPQHF.

This clonotype was detected ten times or more. The chain joins TRBV3-1 to TRBJ2-1, with TRBD2 matching 7 bases. The V segment lost 6 bases and the J segment 9 bases; nucleotides outside the gene matches: 8. Germline values: CDR1 LGHDT, CDR2 YNNKEL (reference sequence). CDR3 length: 13 residues. The CDR3 bases are TGTGCCAGCAGAACTGGGACTAACGGTGAGCAGTTCTTC. It translates to CASRTGTNGEQFF.

This clonotype has a count of ten or more. V gene TRBV7-8 combines with J gene TRBJ2-7, with D perhaps matching TRBD1 (5 bases). Germline V gene sequence: CDR1 SGHVS, CDR2 FQNEAQ. The V end lost 3 bases, the J end lost 0 bases, and 12 bases lay between the germline ends. The CDR3 has 15 amino acids. CDR3 coding DNA: TGTGCCAGCAGCTTTAGAGCAGGGCCCTCCTACGAGCAGTACTTC. Translating it yields CASSFRAGPSYEQYF.

This clonotype was detected a few times. This chain uses TRBV9 with TRBJ1-1; D unclear. Trimming stripped 3 bases from V and 3 bases from J, with 9 bases between. CDR1 and CDR2 (germline): SGDLS, YYNGEE. CDR3 size: 13 residues. CDR3 region: CASSADVDTEAFF. For the CDR3, the DNA is TGTGCCAGCAGCGCTGACGTTGACACTGAAGCTTTCTTT.

V gene TRBV10-3 combines with J gene TRBJ2-6, with 10 positions matching TRBD1. This CDR3 region has 17 residues. The V segment lost 4 bases and the J segment 1 base; nucleotides outside the gene matches: 4. Germline CDR1 ENHRY, CDR2 SYGVKD. The CDR3 nucleotides are TGTGCCATCAGTGCGGGACAGGGGTTTTCTGGGGCCAACGTCCTGACTTTC. This gives the protein CAISAGQGFSGANVLTF.

This chain links TRBV20-1 with TRBJ2-4; D is uncertain. Trimming removed 6 bases at V and 5 bases at J, with 8 bases between. The CDR3 loop spans 11 amino acids. The germline gives CDR1 DFQATT, CDR2 SNEGSKA (reference sequence). Written as DNA, the CDR3 is TGCAGTGCCACATACCAAAACATTCAGTACTTC. Protein: CSATYQNIQYF.

This clonotype was found once. As the CDR3 is not closed by the conserved phenylalanine or tryptophan, this likely results from a read error. The J gene is TRBJ2-5, the V gene TRBV18, with unresolved D. Trimming shortened V by 6 bases and J by 0 bases, and 2 bases separated the two germline ends. Germline V gives CDR1 KGHSH, CDR2 LQKENI. This CDR3 has 11 amino acids. CDR3 residues: CASSYQETQYS. The CDR3 region has the DNA TGTGCCAGCTCCTACCAAGAGACCCAGTACTCC.

This clonotype was seen a handful of times. The chain uses TRBV5-1 and TRBJ2-3; 13 positions match TRBD2. Unmatched junction bases numbered 8, after V lost 0 bases and J lost 4 bases. This CDR3 has 18 amino acids. Germline lookup yields CDR1 SGHRS and CDR2 YFSETQ. This chain's CDR3 is CASSLVGTSGKASDTQYF. The DNA for the CDR3 is TGCGCCAGCAGCTTGGTTGGGACTAGCGGGAAGGCTTCAGATACGCAGTATTTT. Full variable domain (outside the CDR3, taken from reference TRBV5-1 and TRBJ2-3): KAGVTQTPRYLIKTRGQQVTLSCSPISGHRSVSWYQQTPGQGLQFLFEYFSETQRNKGNFPGRFSGRQFSNSRSEMNVSTLELGDSALYLCASSLVGTSGKASDTQYFGPGTRLTVL.

The chain links TRBV7-8 to TRBJ2-3, with 7 positions matching TRBD2. J gave up 6 bases and V 5 bases, and 14 bases lay outside the gene matches. This CDR3 has 16 amino acids. The germline CDR1 and CDR2 sequences are SGHVS and FQNEAQ. CDR3 sequence: CASSKGLNPSLDTQYF. The CDR3 coding sequence is TGTGCCAGCAGCAAGGGACTAAACCCCAGTCTGGATACGCAGTATTTT.

This clonotype was seen a few times. The chain uses TRBV11-2 and TRBJ1-2, with D unresolved. CDR3 length: 15 residues. The germline CDR1 and CDR2 sequences are SGHAT and FQNNGV. With 0 bases removed from V and 1 base from J, the gap between germline ends came to 9 bases. The CDR3 bases are TGTGCCAGCAGCTTAGAACCCACAATTAACTATGGCTACACCTTC. Amino acids: CASSLEPTINYGYTF.

The sample holds many counts of this clonotype. The rearrangement uses TRBV12-3 or TRBV12-4 and TRBJ2-7; D gene unclear. V lost 5 bases and J 0 bases, leaving 2 bases between the germline ends. This CDR3 comprises 11 residues. CDR3 nucleotide sequence: TGTGCCAGCAGTCCCTCCTACGAGCAGTACTTC. This gives the protein CASSPSYEQYF.

DNA for the CDR3: TGTGCCAGCAGCTTAACGGCTAGCGGGTCCTCTGGGGCCAACGTCCTGACTTTC. Protein sequence: CASSLTASGSSGANVLTF. The chain recombines TRBV7-3 with TRBJ2-6; TRBD2 matches 8 bases. Unmatched junction bases numbered 4, after V lost 0 bases and J lost 0 bases. Germline CDR1 reads SGHTA; CDR2 reads FQGTGA. The CDR3 contains 18 residues.

This clonotype was observed a few times. This chain connects TRBV15 to TRBJ2-2, with D possibly TRBD2 on 7 matching bases. Deletions cut 0 bases from V and 6 bases from J, with 8 bases between. There are 14 residues in the CDR3. Germline CDR1 is LNHNV and CDR2 is YYDKDF (reference sequence). The CDR3 spells CATSREGGAGELFF. Here the CDR3 DNA reads TGTGCCACCAGCAGAGAAGGGGGGGCCGGGGAGCTGTTTTTT.

Remarks on this clonotype: A read error may account for a junction end that differs from germline. This chain links TRBV11-2 with TRBJ2-5; no reliable D call. In germline, CDR1 is SGHAT, CDR2 FQNNGV. This CDR3 comprises 12 residues. CDR3 sequence reads: CASSQKGLSLSF. The CDR3 nucleotides read TGTGCCAGCAGCCAGAAAGGGCTCAGCCTTTCCTTC.

The gene calls are TRBV25-1 and TRBJ2-3, with 9 bases fitting TRBD1. This CDR3 has 16 amino acids. V gave up 3 bases and J gave up 4 bases; unmatched junction bases: 8. Germline CDR1 and CDR2: MGHDK and SYGVNS. CDR3 sequence (DNA): TGTGCCAGCAGTGATGCCCGGGACAGGGTAGCAGATACGCAGTATTTT. Translating it yields CASSDARDRVADTQYF. The whole variable domain, filled in from reference TRBV25-1 and TRBJ2-3, reads EADIYQTPRYLVIGTGKKITLECSQTMGHDKMYWYQQDPGMELHLIHYSYGVNSTEKGDLSSESTVSRIRTEHFPLTLESARPSHTSQYLCASSDARDRVADTQYFGPGTRLTVL.

The chain combines TRBV30 with TRBJ2-1; no reliable D call. CDR1 is GTSNPN and CDR2 is SVGIG in the germline V gene (reference sequence). The CDR3 has 12 residues. Trimming shortened V by 1 base and J by 9 bases, and 10 bases separated the two germline ends. The CDR3 nucleotides read TGTGCCTGGAGTGGAGTGGATCTTGAGCAGTTCTTC. It codes for CAWSGVDLEQFF. The full variable domain, rest sourced from reference TRBV30 and TRBJ2-1, is SQTIHQWPATLVQPVGSPLSLECTVEGTSNPNLYWYRQAAGRGLQLLFYSVGIGQISSEVPQNLSASRPQDRQFILSSKKLLLSDSGFYLCAWSGVDLEQFFGPGTRLTVL.

The gene calls are TRBV20-1 and TRBJ2-1; TRBD1 matches 12 bases. V shed 3 bases and J 15 bases; nucleotides not matched to a gene: 12. Germline V CDR1 and CDR2: DFQATT, SNEGSKA (reference sequence). The CDR3 covers 14 residues. Here the CDR3 reads CSARRGDRGQRLFF. The DNA of the CDR3 is TGCAGTGCTAGGAGGGGGGACAGGGGGCAGCGGCTGTTCTTC.

J is TRBJ2-7 and V is TRBV29-1; D may be TRBD1 (6 bases). From germline, CDR1 is SQVTM and CDR2 ANQGSEA. With 4 bases removed from V and 2 bases from J, the gap between germline ends came to 21 bases. The CDR3 extends over 16 amino acids. The CDR3 here is CSVVKFTGRGAYEQYF. The CDR3 DNA reads TGCAGCGTTGTCAAATTCACAGGGAGAGGGGCCTACGAGCAGTACTTC.

This clonotype is deemed medium-sized. V is TRBV12-3 or TRBV12-4 and J is TRBJ2-1; 8 nucleotides agree with TRBD2. CDR3 size: 14 residues. Germline trimming cut 8 bases from V and 7 bases from J; bases unmatched to any gene: 10. The CDR3 nucleotides read TGTGCCAGCCGGTCGGGGGGGGCGGTGAATGAGCAGTTCTTC. It translates to CASRSGGAVNEQFF.

The J gene is TRBJ1-2, the V gene TRBV27; 8 bases line up with TRBD1. CDR3 length: 17 amino acids. The trim removed 4 bases at V and 0 bases at J, leaving 10 bases unmatched. Germline values: CDR1 MNHEY, CDR2 SMNVEV (reference sequence). The CDR3 bases are TGTGCCAGCAGTTCAAGGACAGGGTCCCTAGCTAACTATGGCTACACCTTC. Translated: CASSSRTGSLANYGYTF.

The chain combines TRBV4-1 with TRBJ2-3; 8 nucleotides match TRBD2. The CDR3 is 15 amino acids. Germline values: CDR1 MGHRA, CDR2 YSYEKL. The ends lost 1 base at V and 6 bases at J; junction bases unmatched: 6. CDR3: CASSQVGGAADTQYF. Here the CDR3 DNA reads TGCGCCAGCAGCCAAGTCGGGGGGGCCGCGGATACGCAGTATTTT.

The CDR3 bases are TGTGCCAGCAGTTTAGCTAATCGAGTTGGAGAAAAACTGTTTTTT. It codes for CASSLANRVGEKLFF. This sequence joins TRBV12-3 or TRBV12-4 and TRBJ1-4; the D is unclear. V was cut by 0 bases and J by 8 bases, with 13 bases left in between. This CDR3 has 15 residues.

This clonotype was counted between two and nine times. The V call is TRBV10-2, the J call TRBJ1-1; D gene uncertain. This CDR3 is 14 amino acids long. The ends were cut back, 4 bases at V and 1 base at J, with 10 bases in the middle. Germline CDR1 reads WSHSY; CDR2 reads SAAADI. This chain's CDR3 is CASSVQAQNTEAFF. The CDR3 DNA reads TGCGCCAGCAGTGTGCAGGCCCAGAACACTGAAGCTTTCTTT.

This clonotype appeared many times. The rearrangement links TRBV12-3 or TRBV12-4 to TRBJ2-1; no reliable D call. V lost 7 bases and J lost 7, with 11 bases in between. The CDR3 contains 12 residues. In DNA, the CDR3 is TGTGCCAGCACCCTCGGCAGGAATGAGCAGTTCTTC. It encodes CASTLGRNEQFF.

This clonotype was seen at least ten times. V gene TRBV6-2 or TRBV6-3 combines with J gene TRBJ2-7; 14 bases fit TRBD2. Trimming took 4 bases from V and 3 from J; bases not matched to a gene: 14. The CDR3 is 19 amino acids. Germline lookup yields CDR1 MNHEY and CDR2 SVGEGT. The CDR3 loop reads CASSWRRDLGLAGVYEQYF. For the CDR3, the DNA is TGTGCCAGCAGTTGGAGGAGGGACCTGGGACTAGCGGGAGTCTACGAGCAGTACTTC.

This clonotype appeared a single time. J is TRBJ2-1 and V is TRBV29-1; 8 positions match TRBD2. Germline lookup yields CDR1 SQVTM and CDR2 ANQGSEA. The length of the CDR3 is 16 residues. V lost 7 bases and J lost 0; bases outside the gene matches: 11. CDR3 residues: CSAFSGTRSSYNEQFF. CDR3 coding DNA: TGCAGCGCCTTTAGCGGGACCAGAAGCTCCTACAATGAGCAGTTCTTC.

The chain links TRBV5-6 to TRBJ1-1, with TRBD1 matching 8 bases. V shed 3 bases and J 5 bases; nucleotides not matched to a gene: 6. The CDR3 spans 14 residues. The germline CDR1 and CDR2 sequences are SGHDT and YYEEEE. CDR3 in DNA: TGTGCCAGCAGCTCCGCAGGGGGCGCGACTGAAGCTTTCTTT. Protein product: CASSSAGGATEAFF. The variable domain in full, with the rest retrieved from reference TRBV5-6 and TRBJ1-1, is DAGVTQSPTHLIKTRGQQVTLRCSPKSGHDTVSWYQQALGQGPQFIFQYYEEEERQRGNFPDRFSGHQFPNYSSELNVNALLLGDSALYLCASSSAGGATEAFFGQGTRLTVV.

This sequence joins TRBV20-1 and TRBJ2-5; D unclear. CDR1 is DFQATT, CDR2 SNEGSKA, per germline (reference sequence). Trimming took 3 bases from V and 5 from J, leaving 19 bases between them. The CDR3 consists of 15 residues. The CDR3 DNA reads as TGCAGTGCTAGGTTGGGCTCCGTGGTTCGGGAGACCCAGTACTTC. Translation gives CSARLGSVVRETQYF.

The rearrangement links TRBV20-1 to TRBJ2-3; D is possibly TRBD1 (5 bases). The CDR3 is 14 amino acids. The germline V gene has CDR1 DFQATT and CDR2 SNEGSKA (reference sequence). V was cut by 0 bases and J by 0 bases, with 7 bases left in between. CDR3 in amino acids: CSARDRASTDTQYF. The CDR3 nucleotides are TGCAGTGCTAGAGACAGGGCAAGCACAGATACGCAGTATTTT.

The rearrangement uses TRBV9 and TRBJ1-4, with 9 bases aligning to TRBD1. V gave up 2 bases and J gave up 5 bases; unmatched junction bases: 4. Germline V gene lookup returns CDR1 SGDLS and CDR2 YYNGEE. The CDR3 covers 15 residues. Written as DNA, the CDR3 is TGTGCCAGCAGCGTCGGACAGGGGTTAAATGAAAAACTGTTTTTT. Translating it yields CASSVGQGLNEKLFF.